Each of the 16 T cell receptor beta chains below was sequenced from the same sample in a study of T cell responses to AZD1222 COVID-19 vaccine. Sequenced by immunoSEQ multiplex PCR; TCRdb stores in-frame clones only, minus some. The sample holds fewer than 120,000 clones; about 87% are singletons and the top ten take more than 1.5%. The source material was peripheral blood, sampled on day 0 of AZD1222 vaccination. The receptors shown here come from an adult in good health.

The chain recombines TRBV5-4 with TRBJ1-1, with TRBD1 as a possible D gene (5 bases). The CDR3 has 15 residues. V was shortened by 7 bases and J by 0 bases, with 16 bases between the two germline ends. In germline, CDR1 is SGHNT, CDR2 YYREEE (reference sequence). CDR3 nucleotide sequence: TGTGCCAGCTCGAGTCCGGGACTCTTGAACACTGAAGCTTTCTTT. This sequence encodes CASSSPGLLNTEAFF.

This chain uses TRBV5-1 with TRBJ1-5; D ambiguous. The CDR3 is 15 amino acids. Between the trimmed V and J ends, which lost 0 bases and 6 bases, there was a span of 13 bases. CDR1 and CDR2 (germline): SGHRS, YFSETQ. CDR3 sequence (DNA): TGCGCCAGCAGCTTGGGGCCGGAGAGTGGTCAGCCCCAGCATTTT. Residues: CASSLGPESGQPQHF.

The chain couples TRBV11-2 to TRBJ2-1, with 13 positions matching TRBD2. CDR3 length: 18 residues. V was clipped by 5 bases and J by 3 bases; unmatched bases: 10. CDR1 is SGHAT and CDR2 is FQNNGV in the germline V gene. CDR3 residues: CASSGLAGEQDYYNEQFF. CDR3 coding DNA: TGTGCCAGCAGCGGACTAGCGGGAGAACAGGATTACTACAATGAGCAGTTCTTC.

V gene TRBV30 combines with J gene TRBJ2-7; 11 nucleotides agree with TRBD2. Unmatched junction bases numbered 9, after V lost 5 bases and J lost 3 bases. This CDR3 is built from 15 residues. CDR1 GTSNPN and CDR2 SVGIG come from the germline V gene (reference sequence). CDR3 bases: TGTGCCTGGGGGCCGGGACTAGCGGATCTCTACGAGCAGTACTTC. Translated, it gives CAWGPGLADLYEQYF.

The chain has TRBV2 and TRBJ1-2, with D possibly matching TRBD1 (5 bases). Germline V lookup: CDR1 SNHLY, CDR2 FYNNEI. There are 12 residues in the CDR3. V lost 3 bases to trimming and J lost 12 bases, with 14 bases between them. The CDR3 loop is CASSDRELKNTF. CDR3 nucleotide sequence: TGTGCCAGCAGTGACAGGGAACTTAAGAACACCTTC.

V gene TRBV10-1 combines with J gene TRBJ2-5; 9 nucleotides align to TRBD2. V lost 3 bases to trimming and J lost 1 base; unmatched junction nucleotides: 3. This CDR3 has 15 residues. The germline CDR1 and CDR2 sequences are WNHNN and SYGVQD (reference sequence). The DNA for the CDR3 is TGCGCCAGCAGTGATCCTAGCGGGATCCAAGAGACCCAGTACTTC. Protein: CASSDPSGIQETQYF.

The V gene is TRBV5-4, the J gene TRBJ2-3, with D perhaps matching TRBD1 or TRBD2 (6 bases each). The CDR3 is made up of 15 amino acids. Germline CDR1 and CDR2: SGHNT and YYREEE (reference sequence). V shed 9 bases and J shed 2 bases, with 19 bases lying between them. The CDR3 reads CATHRGPNPTDTQYF. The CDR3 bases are TGTGCCACCCACCGGGGGCCCAATCCCACAGATACGCAGTATTTT.

CDR3 amino acids: CASSYADRRSGNTIYF. The CDR3 DNA follows: TGTGCCAGCAGTTACGCGGACAGACGCTCTGGAAACACCATATATTTT. J is TRBJ1-3 and V is TRBV6-5; maybe TRBD1 (6 bases). Per germline, CDR1 MNHEY and CDR2 SVGAGI. V lost 2 bases, J lost 0 bases, and 11 bases lay in between. CDR3 length equals 16 residues.

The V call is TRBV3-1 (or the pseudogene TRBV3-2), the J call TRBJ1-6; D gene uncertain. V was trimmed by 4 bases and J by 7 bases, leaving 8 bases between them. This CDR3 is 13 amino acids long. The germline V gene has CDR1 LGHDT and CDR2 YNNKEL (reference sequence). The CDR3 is CASSPRANSPLHF. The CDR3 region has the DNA TGTGCCAGCAGCCCTCGGGCGAATTCACCCCTCCACTTT.

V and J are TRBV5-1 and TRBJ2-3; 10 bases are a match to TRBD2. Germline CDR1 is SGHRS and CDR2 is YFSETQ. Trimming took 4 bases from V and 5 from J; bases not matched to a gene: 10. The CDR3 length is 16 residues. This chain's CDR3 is CASSPESGRAGDTQYF. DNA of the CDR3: TGCGCCAGCAGCCCGGAAAGCGGGAGGGCTGGAGATACGCAGTATTTT.

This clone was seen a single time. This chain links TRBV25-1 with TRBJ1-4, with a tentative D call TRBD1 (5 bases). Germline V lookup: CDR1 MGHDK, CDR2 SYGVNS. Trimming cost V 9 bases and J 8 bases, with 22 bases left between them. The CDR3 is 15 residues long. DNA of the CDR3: TGTGCCAGACTCACTCTTGGGACCGAAGTGGAAAAACTGTTTTTT. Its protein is CARLTLGTEVEKLFF. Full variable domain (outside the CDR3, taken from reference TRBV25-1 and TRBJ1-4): EADIYQTPRYLVIGTGKKITLECSQTMGHDKMYWYQQDPGMELHLIHYSYGVNSTEKGDLSSESTVSRIRTEHFPLTLESARPSHTSQYLCARLTLGTEVEKLFFGSGTQLSVL.

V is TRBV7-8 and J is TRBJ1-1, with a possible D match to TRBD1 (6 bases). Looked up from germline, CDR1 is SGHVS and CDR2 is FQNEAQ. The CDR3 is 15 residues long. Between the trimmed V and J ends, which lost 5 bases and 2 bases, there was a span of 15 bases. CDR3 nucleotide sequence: TGTGCCAGCAGCCCCCAGGCAGGGGCAAACACTGAAGCTTTCTTT. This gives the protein CASSPQAGANTEAFF.

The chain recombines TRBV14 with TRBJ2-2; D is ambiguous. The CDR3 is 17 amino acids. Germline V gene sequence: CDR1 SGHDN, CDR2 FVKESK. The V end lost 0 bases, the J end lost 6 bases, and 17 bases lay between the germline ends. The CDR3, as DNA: TGTGCCAGCAGCCAAGATCTGAGCAGTCGGATCGCCGGGGAGCTGTTTTTT. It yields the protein CASSQDLSSRIAGELFF.

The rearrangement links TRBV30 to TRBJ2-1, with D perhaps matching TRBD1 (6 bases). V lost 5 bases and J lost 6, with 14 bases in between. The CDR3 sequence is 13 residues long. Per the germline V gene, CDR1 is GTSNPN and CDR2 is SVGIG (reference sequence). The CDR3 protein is CAWGDLTGNEQFF. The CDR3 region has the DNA TGTGCCTGGGGAGACTTGACAGGCAATGAGCAGTTCTTC. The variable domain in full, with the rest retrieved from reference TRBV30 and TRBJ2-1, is SQTIHQWPATLVQPVGSPLSLECTVEGTSNPNLYWYRQAAGRGLQLLFYSVGIGQISSEVPQNLSASRPQDRQFILSSKKLLLSDSGFYLCAWGDLTGNEQFFGPGTRLTVL.

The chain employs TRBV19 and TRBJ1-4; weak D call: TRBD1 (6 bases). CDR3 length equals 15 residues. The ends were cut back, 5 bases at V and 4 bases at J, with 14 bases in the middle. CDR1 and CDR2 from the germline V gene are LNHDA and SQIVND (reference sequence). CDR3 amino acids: CASSSGDKNNEKLFF. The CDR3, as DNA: TGTGCCAGTAGTTCTGGGGACAAAAATAATGAAAAACTGTTTTTT.

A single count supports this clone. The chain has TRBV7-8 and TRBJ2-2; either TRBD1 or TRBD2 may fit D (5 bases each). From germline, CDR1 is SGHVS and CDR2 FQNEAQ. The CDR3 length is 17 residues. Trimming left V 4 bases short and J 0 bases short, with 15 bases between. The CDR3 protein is CASSYHVLGANTGELFF. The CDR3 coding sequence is TGTGCCAGCAGCTACCATGTCCTGGGGGCGAACACCGGGGAGCTGTTTTTT.